The entry below describes one TCR beta chain. Its antigen specificity is not known. Library preparation was by 5' RACE. Preparation of each TCR library used around 3.5 ug of total RNA. For each sample, cDNA synthesis was carried out in eight separate reactions using SMARTScribe reverse transcriptase. During cDNA synthesis, template switching introduced unique molecular identifiers that contained a 6-nucleotide sample barcode. TCRalpha and TCRbeta cDNA was amplified by two nested PCRs of about 15 and 9 cycles, with bead purification after each PCR. Before amplification, the cDNA was both treated with uracil DNA-glycosylase and purified with the QIAquick PCR purification kit. The second PCR added Illumina TruSeq-compatible adapters along with sample-specific barcodes. Library quality and concentration were checked on TapeStation and Qubit, and libraries were pooled at roughly 5.1 ng each. The pooled libraries were sequenced with 2 x 100 bp reads and custom sequencing primers on an Illumina HiSeq2500 single-index Rapid Run. The source study handled its data this way. UMI-based consensus assembly with MiGEC version 1.2.6 was used to correct PCR and sequencing errors. MiXCR version 2.1.1 handled V(D)J alignment, clonotype assembly and CDR3 extraction. To normalise gene usage, clonotype sharing and MAIT/NKT TCR abundance, the analysis used the top 1000, 10 000 and 20 000 clonotypes per sample. Diversity was computed as the inverse Simpson index with the vegan R package after downsampling to 27 000 UMIs. Paired Mann-Whitney U tests were applied to discordant twin pairs, with Benjamini-Hochberg correction for multiple testing. TCRdb reprocessed the reads; each CDR3 protein sequence makes one entry, and DNA is unavailable. These V and J calls are TCRdb output, not the study's own analysis. The sample's table covers about 160,000 distinct CDR3 sequences. The ten largest clones represent 2.8% of the sample.

The sample comes from a study of monozygotic twins with inflammatory bowel disease (dated by TCRdb to about 2019). In the study overall: In total, approximately 28 monozygotic twin pairs made up the full study: 19 Danish pairs, all IBD-discordant, plus nine German pairs, of which four were IBD-concordant and five were IBD-discordant. Within discordant pairs, disease-associated traits were sought mainly by comparing IBD patients with their genetically identical healthy co-twins. Each individual had, on average, about 151 000 unique TCRalpha sequences and 181 000 unique TCRbeta sequences available for analysis.

CDR1 KGHDR and CDR2 SFDVKD are derived from the germline V gene. Inclusive of the bounding cysteine and phenylalanine, the CDR3 is 16 residues long. DNA for this receptor is not on file. From each donor, a 2.5 ml peripheral blood sample was drawn into PAXgene tubes and stored at -80 degrees C. Total RNA was isolated from whole blood with the PAXgene blood miRNA kit on an automated QIAcube, without T cell sorting. Peripheral blood from monozygotic twin pairs, either concordant or discordant for inflammatory bowel disease, underwent deep TCRalpha and TCRbeta repertoire profiling that used unique molecular barcoding. Smoking habits were recorded for all twin pairs, with individuals classified as current, former or never smokers. The paper as a whole reports these results and caveats: Differing immunosuppressive treatments among patients may have added background noise and inter-individual variability to the repertoires. Compared with healthy twins, IBD patients had fewer clonotypes in common with other individuals, a difference most pronounced in patients showing signs of disease activity. Concordant and discordant twins showed no difference in repertoire similarity, possibly because of limited statistical power. Different T cell subtypes could not be distinguished in the analysis. TCRbeta repertoire diversity, by inverse Simpson index, was decreased in IBD patients compared with their healthy co-twins. No single strong signal or clonotype linked to IBD turned up in the results, so the idea that one exists was not supported.

The receptor was derived from a human donor with ulcerative colitis or Crohn's disease, or a healthy co-twin of an affected twin (not recorded which). Sequences were obtained from blood. The chain couples TRBV24-1 to TRBJ2-1; as DNA is missing, the TRBD2 call by TCRdb cannot be tested. The CDR3 is CATSDQTSGIYNEQFF.